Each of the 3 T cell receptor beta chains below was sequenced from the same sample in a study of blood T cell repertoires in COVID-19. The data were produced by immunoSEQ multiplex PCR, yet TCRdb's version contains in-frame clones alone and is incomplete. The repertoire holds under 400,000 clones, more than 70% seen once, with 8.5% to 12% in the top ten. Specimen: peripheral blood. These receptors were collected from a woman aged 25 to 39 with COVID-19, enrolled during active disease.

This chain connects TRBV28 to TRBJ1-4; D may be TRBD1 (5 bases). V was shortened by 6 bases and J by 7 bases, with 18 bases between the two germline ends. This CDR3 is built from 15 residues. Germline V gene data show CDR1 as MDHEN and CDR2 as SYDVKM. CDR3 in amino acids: CASSPPWGESEKLFF. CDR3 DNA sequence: TGTGCCAGCAGCCCACCATGGGGGGAAAGTGAAAAACTGTTTTTT.

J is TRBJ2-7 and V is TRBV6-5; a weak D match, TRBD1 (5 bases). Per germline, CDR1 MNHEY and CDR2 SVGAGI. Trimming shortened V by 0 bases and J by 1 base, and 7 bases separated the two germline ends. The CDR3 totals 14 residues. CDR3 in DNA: TGTGCCAGCAGTTACTCGAGGACATCCTACGAGCAGTACTTC. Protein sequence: CASSYSRTSYEQYF.

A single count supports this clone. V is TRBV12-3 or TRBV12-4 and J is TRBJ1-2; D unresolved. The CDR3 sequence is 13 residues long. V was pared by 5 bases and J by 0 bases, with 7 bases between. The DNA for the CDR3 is TGTGCCAGCAGTCCCCAGACTAACTATGGCTACACCTTC. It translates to CASSPQTNYGYTF.